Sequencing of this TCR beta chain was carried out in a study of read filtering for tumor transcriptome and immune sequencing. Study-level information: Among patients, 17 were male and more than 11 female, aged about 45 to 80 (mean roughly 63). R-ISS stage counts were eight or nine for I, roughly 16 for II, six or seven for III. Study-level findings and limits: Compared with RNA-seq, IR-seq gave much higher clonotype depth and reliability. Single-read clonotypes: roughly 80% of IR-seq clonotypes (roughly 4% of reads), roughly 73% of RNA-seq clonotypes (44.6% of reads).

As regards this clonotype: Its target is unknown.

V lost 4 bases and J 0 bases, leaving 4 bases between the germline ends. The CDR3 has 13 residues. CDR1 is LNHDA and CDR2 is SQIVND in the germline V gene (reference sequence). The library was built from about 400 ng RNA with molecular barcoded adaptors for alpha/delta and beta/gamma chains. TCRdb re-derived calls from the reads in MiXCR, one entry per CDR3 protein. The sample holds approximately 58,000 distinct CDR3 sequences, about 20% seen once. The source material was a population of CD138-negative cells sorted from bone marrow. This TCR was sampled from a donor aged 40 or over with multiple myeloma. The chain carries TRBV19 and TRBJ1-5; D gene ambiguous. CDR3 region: CASSTHSNQPQHF. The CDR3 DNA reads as TGTGCCAGTAGTACCCATAGCAATCAGCCCCAGCATTTT. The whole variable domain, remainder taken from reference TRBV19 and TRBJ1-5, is DGGITQSPKYLFRKEGQNVTLSCEQNLNHDAMYWYRQDPGQGLRLIYYSQIVNDFQKGDIAEGYSVSREKKESFPLTVTSAQKNPTAFYLCASSTHSNQPQHFGDGTRLSIL.